This T cell receptor (beta chain) was retrieved from a study of T cell responses to AZD1222 COVID-19 vaccine. General study points: CD4 TCRs associated with vaccination spanned spike, dominating at 160-218 and 743-854. Clonal diversity was possibly underestimated, and white British individuals and females predominated among donors. There were repertoire samples only from the period after the peak T cell response. Nearly half of spike-specific TCRs reportedly go after variant regions that carry no mutations.

The CDR3 loop spans 14 amino acids. Germline lookup yields CDR1 MDHEN and CDR2 SYDVKM. V dropped 3 bases and J dropped 2; count of bases not matched to a gene: 0. In regard to this clone: Its antigen is not identified.

TCRdb's table, derived via immunoSEQ multiplex PCR, lists solely in-frame clones and lacks some. The table lists roughly 100,000 clones, 88% of them singletons. The TCR comes from an adult in good health. This chain uses TRBV28 with TRBJ1-3; 8 nucleotides agree with TRBD1. The specimen was peripheral blood, collected on day 0 of AZD1222 vaccination. CDR3 coding DNA: TGTGCCAGCAGTTTGGACAGGGCTGGAAACACCATATATTTT. Its translation is CASSLDRAGNTIYF.